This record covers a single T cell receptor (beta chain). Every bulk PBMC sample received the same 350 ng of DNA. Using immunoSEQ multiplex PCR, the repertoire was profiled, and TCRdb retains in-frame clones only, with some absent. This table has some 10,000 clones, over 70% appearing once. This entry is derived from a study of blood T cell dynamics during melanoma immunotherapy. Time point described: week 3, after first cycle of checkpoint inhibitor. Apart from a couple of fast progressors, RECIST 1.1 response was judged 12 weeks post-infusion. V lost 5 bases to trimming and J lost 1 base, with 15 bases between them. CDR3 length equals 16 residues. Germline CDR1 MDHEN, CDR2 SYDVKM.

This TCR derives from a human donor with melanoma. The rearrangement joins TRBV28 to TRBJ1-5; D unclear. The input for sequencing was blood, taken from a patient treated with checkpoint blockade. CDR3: CASSNLGQASNQPQHF. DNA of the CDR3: TGTGCCAGCAGTAACCTTGGGCAGGCGAGCAATCAGCCCCAGCATTTT.